Each of the 8 T cell receptor beta chains below was sequenced from the same sample in a study of blood T cell repertoires in COVID-19. TCRdb's table, derived via immunoSEQ multiplex PCR, lists solely in-frame clones and lacks some. The top ten clones hold approximately 30% of a sample with 100,000 to 150,000 clones, approximately 83% of them seen once. The sequenced sample was peripheral blood. The receptors were sampled from a woman of 80 years or more with acute or convalescent COVID-19.

This chain joins TRBV5-1 and TRBJ1-2; D ambiguous. In germline, CDR1 is SGHRS, CDR2 YFSETQ. V gave up 4 bases and J gave up 4 bases, with 20 bases separating them. CDR3 size: 16 residues. The chain's CDR3 is CASSLSRREVGYGYTF. In DNA, the CDR3 is TGCGCCAGCAGCCTCTCTCGGAGGGAGGTGGGCTATGGCTACACCTTC.

The chain employs TRBV7-3 and TRBJ2-3; 13 nucleotides agree with TRBD2. J gave up 6 bases and V 5 bases, and 2 bases lay outside the gene matches. This CDR3 is built from 14 residues. Germline CDR1 and CDR2: SGHTA and FQGTGA. The DNA of the CDR3 is TGTGCCAGCAGCCCGACTAGCGGGGGGGATACGCAGTATTTT. It codes for CASSPTSGGDTQYF.

This clone was detected a few times. The chain combines TRBV2 with TRBJ1-5; D may be TRBD1 (5 bases). The CDR3 is 14 amino acids. Per the germline V gene, CDR1 is SNHLY and CDR2 is FYNNEI. The V and J ends lost 7 bases and 7 bases respectively, with 17 bases between them. CDR3 amino acids: CASKAGEVSQPQHF. The CDR3 bases are TGTGCCAGCAAAGCGGGGGAGGTAAGCCAGCCCCAGCATTTT.

Of note for this clone: The same CDR3 can be traced to other DNA sequences in this sample. This chain joins TRBV18 and TRBJ1-5; D gene ambiguous. The V end lost 4 bases, the J end lost 1 base, and 11 bases lay between the germline ends. This CDR3 comprises 15 residues. Per the germline V gene, CDR1 is KGHSH and CDR2 is LQKENI. The CDR3 protein is CASSLGEASNQPQHF. In nucleotides, the CDR3 is TGTGCCAGCTCACTCGGAGAGGCAAGCAATCAGCCCCAGCATTTT.

The gene calls are TRBV6-5 and TRBJ1-1; no clear D gene. CDR1 and CDR2 (germline): MNHEY, SVGAGI. There are 15 residues in the CDR3. V lost 0 bases, J lost 10 bases, and 18 bases lay in between. The CDR3 spells CASSYSSIGSEGAFF. CDR3 nucleotides: TGTGCCAGCAGTTACTCGAGTATAGGGTCCGAGGGAGCTTTCTTT.

The J gene is TRBJ1-5, the V gene TRBV19; maybe TRBD1 (6 bases). The CDR3 runs 15 residues. Germline assignment: CDR1 LNHDA and CDR2 SQIVND (reference sequence). V was cut by 5 bases and J by 3 bases, with 14 bases left in between. The CDR3 protein is CASSVGGPSNQPQHF. CDR3 DNA: TGTGCCAGTAGTGTCGGGGGGCCTTCCAATCAGCCCCAGCATTTT.

This clone was observed at least ten times. V usage is TRBV6-6 and J usage is TRBJ2-2, with 8 bases aligning to TRBD2. Germline V lookup: CDR1 MNHNY, CDR2 SVGAGI (reference sequence). This CDR3 contains 16 residues. V dropped 7 bases and J dropped 4; count of bases not matched to a gene: 11. The CDR3 DNA is TGTGCCAGCATCCCCCCGGGGGGGTCGGGCACCGGGGAGCTGTTTTTT. Its translation is CASIPPGGSGTGELFF.

The chain joins TRBV14 to TRBJ2-5; D gene ambiguous. Germline-derived CDR1 and CDR2 are SGHDN and FVKESK. The germline V and J ends were trimmed by 0 bases and 3 bases, with 8 bases remaining between them. The CDR3 length is 14 residues. The CDR3 region has the DNA TGTGCCAGCAGCCAAGATCAGTATAAAGAGACCCAGTACTTC. It translates to CASSQDQYKETQYF.